This T cell receptor (beta chain) was sequenced in a study of post-analysis software for immune sequencing data. Study outcomes and limitations: Significantly lower normalized Chao1 diversity was seen in multiple sclerosis patients than in controls. Controls had lower frequencies than patients of 4 or 5 TRBV segments, which included TRBV5-6, TRBV5-1 and TRBV20-1.

Incorporated into the TCR beta cDNA libraries were unique molecular identifiers, which served to reduce PCR and sequencing biases. Once roughly 0.85 to 11 million T cells were used, roughly 0.5 million cDNA molecules resulted. TCRdb processed the PCR reads anew with MiXCR; each CDR3 protein has one entry. This table has 250,000 to 300,000 distinct CDR3 sequences, approximately 34% appearing once. This CDR3 has 13 residues. Per germline, CDR1 SQVTM and CDR2 ANQGSEA. A word on this clonotype: Its antigen remains unknown. One junction end disagrees with the germline gene, perhaps due to a read error.

The sequenced material came from blood. The clonotype originates from a girl aged 5-17 years with multiple sclerosis. The gene calls are TRBV29-1 and TRBJ2-7, with TRBD1 matching over 9 bases. The CDR3 spells CSVVRDRDYELYF. The CDR3 DNA reads as TGCAGCGTTGTAAGGGACAGGGACTACGAGCTGTACTTC.